A selection of T cell receptor beta chains follows, all from one sample in a study of blood T cells in healthy people across ages. One entry per CDR3 protein results from TCRdb running MiXCR on the 5' RACE reads. Among about a million distinct CDR3 sequences, 30% to 40% were seen once, and the ten largest hold roughly 14%. The specimen sequenced was blood. These receptors were taken from a man in his late teens or twenties in good health. CDR3s include the opening cysteine and the closing phenylalanine or tryptophan. The D gene is left open where the match is weak. The size entry is marked missing in some rows and otherwise reads once, few, many or a size class.

v_gene: TRBV28; d_gene: NA; j_gene: TRBJ2-7; len: 15; abundance: few; CDR3aa: CASSVGTSRSYEQYF; CDR3nt: TGTGCCAGCAGCGTAGGGACTTCCCGCTCCTACGAGCAGTACTTC
v_gene: TRBV6-6; d_gene: NA; j_gene: TRBJ2-5; len: 16; abundance: NA; CDR3aa: CASSYWASGPYNEQYF; CDR3nt: TGTGCCAGCAGTTATTGGGCATCCGGCCCCTACAATGAGCAGTACTTC
v_gene: TRBV7-9; d_gene: TRBD1; j_gene: TRBJ2-7; len: 14; abundance: few; CDR3aa: CASSSFDRAYEQYF; CDR3nt: TGTGCCAGCAGCTCGTTCGACAGGGCCTACGAGCAGTACTTC
v_gene: TRBV5-5; d_gene: NA; j_gene: TRBJ1-6; len: 14; abundance: NA; CDR3aa: CASSPSQGSSPFHF; CDR3nt: TGTGCCAGCAGCCCTTCACAGGGCTCCTCACCCTTCCACTTT
v_gene: TRBV29-1; d_gene: NA; j_gene: TRBJ2-7; len: 14; abundance: NA; CDR3aa: CSAKTGQLSYEQYF; CDR3nt: TGCAGCGCAAAGACAGGCCAATTATCCTACGAGCAGTACTTC
v_gene: TRBV6-5; d_gene: NA; j_gene: TRBJ2-5; len: 17; abundance: many; CDR3aa: CASSYSTYRGLHETQYF; CDR3nt: TGTGCCAGCAGTTACTCGACCTACAGGGGACTACACGAGACCCAGTACTTC
v_gene: TRBV28; d_gene: NA; j_gene: TRBJ1-4; len: 12; abundance: NA; CDR3aa: CASNRVNEKLFF; CDR3nt: TGTGCCAGCAACAGGGTTAATGAAAAACTGTTTTTT
v_gene: TRBV6-5; d_gene: TRBD1; j_gene: TRBJ2-1; len: 15; abundance: NA; CDR3aa: CASRRPGQGMYEQFF; CDR3nt: TGTGCCAGCAGGAGACCGGGACAGGGAATGTATGAGCAGTTCTTC
v_gene: TRBV28; d_gene: TRBD1; j_gene: TRBJ2-5; len: 15; abundance: NA; CDR3aa: CASRNAGTGGFKQYF; CDR3nt: TGTGCCAGCAGAAACGCCGGGACAGGGGGGTTTAAGCAGTACTTC
v_gene: TRBV9; d_gene: NA; j_gene: TRBJ1-5; len: 15; abundance: NA; CDR3aa: CASSVGGESNQPQHF; CDR3nt: TGTGCCAGCAGCGTAGGAGGCGAAAGCAATCAGCCCCAGCATTTT
v_gene: TRBV6-1; d_gene: TRBD1; j_gene: TRBJ1-1; len: 16; abundance: once; CDR3aa: CASRAGGAGTDTEAFF; CDR3nt: TGTGCCAGCAGGGCAGGGGGCGCGGGAACGGACACTGAAGCTTTCTTT
v_gene: TRBV6-6; d_gene: NA; j_gene: TRBJ1-6; len: 14; abundance: few; CDR3aa: CASRSDSQSSPLHF; CDR3nt: TGTGCCAGCAGATCGGACAGCCAATCTTCACCCCTCCACTTT
v_gene: TRBV4-3; d_gene: NA; j_gene: TRBJ1-4; len: 14; abundance: few; CDR3aa: CASSHRDLNEKLFF; CDR3nt: TGCGCCAGCAGCCACAGGGACCTTAATGAAAAACTGTTTTTT
v_gene: TRBV27; d_gene: TRBD1; j_gene: TRBJ2-3; len: 16; abundance: NA; CDR3aa: CASTTRWDRESDTQYF; CDR3nt: TGTGCCAGCACCACTCGGTGGGACAGGGAATCAGATACGCAGTATTTT
v_gene: TRBV6-1; d_gene: TRBD1; j_gene: TRBJ2-4; len: 14; abundance: NA; CDR3aa: CASSPDRVESIQYF; CDR3nt: TGTGCCAGCAGCCCGGACAGGGTAGAAAGCATTCAGTACTTC
v_gene: TRBV24-1; d_gene: NA; j_gene: TRBJ1-1; len: 19; abundance: NA; CDR3aa: CATSDLRGDGNSGNTEAFF; CDR3nt: TGTGCCACCAGTGATTTGCGGGGAGACGGAAATTCGGGGAACACTGAAGCTTTCTTT
v_gene: TRBV5-1; d_gene: NA; j_gene: TRBJ2-1; len: 16; abundance: few; CDR3aa: CASSLAGGPGYNEQFF; CDR3nt: TGCGCCAGCAGCTTGGCCGGGGGGCCGGGGTACAATGAGCAGTTCTTC
v_gene: TRBV10-1; d_gene: TRBD2; j_gene: TRBJ2-3; len: 15; abundance: NA; CDR3aa: CASSLSGRHTDTQYF; CDR3nt: TGCGCCAGCAGCCTAAGCGGGAGGCACACAGATACGCAGTATTTT
v_gene: TRBV24-1; d_gene: NA; j_gene: TRBJ2-5; len: 14; abundance: once; CDR3aa: CATSDSSKSSEQYF; CDR3nt: TGTGCCACCAGTGATTCGTCGAAATCCAGTGAGCAGTACTTC
v_gene: TRBV7-9; d_gene: TRBD1; j_gene: TRBJ1-4; len: 15; abundance: NA; CDR3aa: CASSSPDRVDEKLFF; CDR3nt: TGTGCCAGCAGCTCCCCTGACAGGGTGGATGAAAAACTGTTTTTT
v_gene: TRBV20-1; d_gene: TRBD1; j_gene: TRBJ1-2; len: 16; abundance: few; CDR3aa: CSASRVGQTRAYGYTF; CDR3nt: TGCAGTGCTTCTCGTGTGGGACAGACAAGAGCCTATGGCTACACCTTC
v_gene: TRBV2; d_gene: NA; j_gene: TRBJ1-1; len: 12; abundance: NA; CDR3aa: CANHLRVTEAFF; CDR3nt: TGTGCCAACCATCTGCGGGTCACTGAAGCTTTCTTT
v_gene: TRBV10-3; d_gene: NA; j_gene: TRBJ1-2; len: 15; abundance: NA; CDR3aa: CASRDEPGGNYGYTF; CDR3nt: TGTGCCAGCAGGGACGAACCGGGGGGGAACTATGGCTACACCTTC
v_gene: TRBV11-1; d_gene: TRBD1; j_gene: TRBJ2-1; len: 16; abundance: NA; CDR3aa: CASSTPGQGPYNEQFF; CDR3nt: TGTGCCAGCAGTACCCCGGGACAGGGACCCTACAATGAGCAGTTCTTC
v_gene: TRBV20-1; d_gene: NA; j_gene: TRBJ1-2; len: 13; abundance: few; CDR3aa: CSARDAGSYGYTF; CDR3nt: TGCAGTGCTAGAGATGCAGGGAGCTATGGCTACACCTTC
v_gene: TRBV20-1; d_gene: TRBD2; j_gene: TRBJ2-7; len: 16; abundance: NA; CDR3aa: CSARGTSGEPYNEQYF; CDR3nt: TGCAGTGCTAGGGGGACTAGCGGGGAGCCCTACAATGAGCAGTACTTC
v_gene: TRBV4-3; d_gene: NA; j_gene: TRBJ1-2; len: 16; abundance: NA; CDR3aa: CASSQDVQGPYYGYTF; CDR3nt: TGCGCCAGCAGCCAAGATGTGCAGGGCCCTTACTATGGCTACACCTTC
v_gene: TRBV9; d_gene: TRBD2; j_gene: TRBJ2-7; len: 18; abundance: NA; CDR3aa: CASSEVGTSGVYYNEQYF; CDR3nt: TGTGCCAGCAGCGAGGTCGGGACTAGCGGGGTTTACTACAATGAGCAGTACTTC
v_gene: TRBV12-3/TRBV12-4; d_gene: NA; j_gene: TRBJ1-4; len: 12; abundance: NA; CDR3aa: CASSFFHEKLFF; CDR3nt: TGTGCCAGCAGTTTTTTTCATGAAAAACTGTTTTTT
v_gene: TRBV7-2; d_gene: NA; j_gene: TRBJ1-4; len: 13; abundance: few; CDR3aa: CASSLGRDEKLFF; CDR3nt: TGTGCCAGCAGCTTAGGCAGGGATGAAAAACTGTTTTTT
v_gene: TRBV28; d_gene: TRBD2; j_gene: TRBJ2-3; len: 17; abundance: few; CDR3aa: CASSLGMTSGSTDTQYF; CDR3nt: TGTGCCAGCAGTTTGGGTATGACTAGCGGTAGCACAGATACGCAGTATTTT
v_gene: TRBV20-1; d_gene: TRBD1; j_gene: TRBJ1-5; len: 16; abundance: NA; CDR3aa: CSARPQGGQSNQPQHF; CDR3nt: TGCAGTGCTAGACCGCAGGGGGGGCAAAGCAATCAGCCCCAGCATTTT
v_gene: TRBV7-2; d_gene: NA; j_gene: TRBJ1-1; len: 14; abundance: NA; CDR3aa: CASYPGGKNTEAFF; CDR3nt: TGTGCCAGCTACCCAGGAGGAAAGAACACTGAAGCTTTCTTT
v_gene: TRBV7-9; d_gene: NA; j_gene: TRBJ2-3; len: 12; abundance: few; CDR3aa: CASTRVTDTQYF; CDR3nt: TGTGCCAGCACCCGGGTAACAGATACGCAGTATTTT
v_gene: TRBV6-2/TRBV6-3; d_gene: NA; j_gene: TRBJ2-7; len: 12; abundance: NA; CDR3aa: CASSERQEEQYF; CDR3nt: TGTGCCAGCAGTGAAAGACAGGAGGAGCAGTACTTC
v_gene: TRBV6-6; d_gene: NA; j_gene: TRBJ2-2; len: 13; abundance: few; CDR3aa: CATRLSWTGELFF; CDR3nt: TGTGCCACCCGACTGAGCTGGACCGGGGAGCTGTTTTTT
v_gene: TRBV9; d_gene: TRBD2; j_gene: TRBJ2-3; len: 15; abundance: few; CDR3aa: CASSVGLAGPDTQYF; CDR3nt: TGTGCCAGCAGCGTCGGACTAGCGGGGCCAGATACGCAGTATTTT
v_gene: TRBV2; d_gene: NA; j_gene: TRBJ1-1; len: 13; abundance: once; CDR3aa: CASFAQRRTEAFF; CDR3nt: TGTGCCAGCTTTGCCCAACGGCGGACTGAAGCTTTCTTT
v_gene: TRBV7-9; d_gene: NA; j_gene: TRBJ2-2; len: 13; abundance: NA; CDR3aa: CASSLELAGELFF; CDR3nt: TGTGCCAGCAGCTTAGAACTAGCCGGGGAGCTGTTTTTT
v_gene: TRBV29-1; d_gene: NA; j_gene: TRBJ2-7; len: 13; abundance: NA; CDR3aa: CSGGGGRRNEQYF; CDR3nt: TGCAGCGGTGGGGGTGGCCGAAGGAACGAGCAGTACTTC
v_gene: TRBV10-2; d_gene: TRBD2; j_gene: TRBJ2-4; len: 14; abundance: NA; CDR3aa: CASPSGLSGGIQYF; CDR3nt: TGCGCCAGCCCATCCGGACTTAGCGGGGGGATTCAGTACTTC
v_gene: TRBV27; d_gene: TRBD1; j_gene: TRBJ1-2; len: 16; abundance: NA; CDR3aa: CASSSGTVIDVYGYTF; CDR3nt: TGTGCCAGCAGTTCTGGGACAGTGATCGACGTCTATGGCTACACCTTC
v_gene: TRBV4-3; d_gene: NA; j_gene: TRBJ2-1; len: 17; abundance: few; CDR3aa: CASSQEDGAIVQGEQFF; CDR3nt: TGCGCCAGCAGCCAAGAGGATGGGGCGATTGTGCAGGGTGAGCAGTTCTTC
v_gene: TRBV20-1; d_gene: TRBD2; j_gene: TRBJ2-7; len: 19; abundance: NA; CDR3aa: CSARVAGGAHQQSYNEQYF; CDR3nt: TGCAGTGCTAGAGTAGCGGGGGGGGCCCATCAGCAATCCTACAATGAGCAGTACTTC